This T cell receptor (beta chain) was observed in a study of blood T cells in healthy people across ages. Study results and limitations: Naive CD4+ cell counts and diversity both ran higher in long-lived than in aged donors. Leaving the PBMCs unsorted stopped any conclusive comparison of naive versus antigen-experienced cells.

It was with a sample-barcoded 5' primer and a J-beta primer mix that a second PCR of roughly 6 to 12 cycles was run. TCRdb analysed the 5' RACE reads with MiXCR anew, one entry per CDR3 protein. The sample shows roughly 680,000 distinct CDR3 sequences, around 52% of them seen only once. Researchers collected approximately 9.5 milliliters of peripheral blood from every single donor. Total RNA extracted from each sample amounted to at least 6 micrograms. In regard to this clonotype: Its antigen remains unidentified.

V was trimmed by 6 bases and J by 0 bases, leaving 15 bases between them. CDR1 and CDR2 from the germline V gene are SNHLY and FYNNEI. The CDR3 loop spans 15 amino acids. This clonotype was obtained from a woman aged 80 or older in good health. The chain couples TRBV2 to TRBJ2-7, with D possibly TRBD1 on 6 matching bases. Sequencing input: blood. CDR3 nucleotide sequence: TGTGCCAGCAGCGGACAGTCTGGTGGCTCCTACGAGCAGTACTTC. Translated, it gives CASSGQSGGSYEQYF.